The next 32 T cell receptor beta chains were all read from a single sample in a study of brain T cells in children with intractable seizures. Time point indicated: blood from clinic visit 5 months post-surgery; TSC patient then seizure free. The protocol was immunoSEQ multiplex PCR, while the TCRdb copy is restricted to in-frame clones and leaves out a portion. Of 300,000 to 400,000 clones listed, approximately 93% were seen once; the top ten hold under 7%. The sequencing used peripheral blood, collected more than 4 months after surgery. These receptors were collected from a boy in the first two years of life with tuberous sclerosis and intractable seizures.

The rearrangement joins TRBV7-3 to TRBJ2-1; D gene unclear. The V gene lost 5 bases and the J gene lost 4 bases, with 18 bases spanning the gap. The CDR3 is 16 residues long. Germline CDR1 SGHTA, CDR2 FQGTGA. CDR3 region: CASSPLASRPYNEQFF. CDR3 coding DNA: TGTGCCAGCAGCCCCCTCGCCTCGAGGCCTTACAATGAGCAGTTCTTC.

CDR3 protein: CASSQAENRGEFEQFF. As DNA, the CDR3 is TGCGCCAGCAGCCAAGCGGAAAACAGGGGAGAATTTGAGCAGTTCTTC. This chain links TRBV4-1 with TRBJ2-1; TRBD1 matches at 7 bases. In germline, CDR1 is MGHRA, CDR2 YSYEKL. This CDR3 contains 16 residues. V was clipped by 1 base and J by 9 bases; unmatched bases: 12.

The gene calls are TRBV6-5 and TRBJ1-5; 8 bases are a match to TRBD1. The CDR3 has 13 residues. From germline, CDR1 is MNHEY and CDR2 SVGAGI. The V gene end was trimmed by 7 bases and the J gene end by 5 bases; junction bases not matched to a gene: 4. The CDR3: CASTPQGDQPQHF. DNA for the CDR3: TGTGCCAGCACTCCACAGGGGGATCAGCCCCAGCATTTT.

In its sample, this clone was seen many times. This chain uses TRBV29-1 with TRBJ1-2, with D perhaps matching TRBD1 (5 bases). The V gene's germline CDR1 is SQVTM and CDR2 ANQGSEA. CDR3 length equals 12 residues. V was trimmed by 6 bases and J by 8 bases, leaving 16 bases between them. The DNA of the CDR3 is TGCAGCGTCACCGTATCCGGGGACGGCTACACCTTC. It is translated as CSVTVSGDGYTF.

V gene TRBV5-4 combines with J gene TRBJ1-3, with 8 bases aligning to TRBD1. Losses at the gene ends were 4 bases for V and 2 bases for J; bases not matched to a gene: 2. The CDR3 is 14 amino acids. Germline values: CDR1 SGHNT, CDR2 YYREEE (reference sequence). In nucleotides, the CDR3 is TGTGCCAGCAGCGACAGGGGCACTGGAAACACCATATATTTT. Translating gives CASSDRGTGNTIYF.

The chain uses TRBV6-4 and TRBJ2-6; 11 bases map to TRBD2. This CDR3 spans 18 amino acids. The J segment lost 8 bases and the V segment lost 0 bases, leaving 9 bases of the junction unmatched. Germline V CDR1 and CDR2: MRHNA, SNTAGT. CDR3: CASSDSLAGGPRSNVLTF. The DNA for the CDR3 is TGTGCCAGCAGTGACTCCCTAGCGGGGGGTCCTAGGTCCAACGTCCTGACTTTC.

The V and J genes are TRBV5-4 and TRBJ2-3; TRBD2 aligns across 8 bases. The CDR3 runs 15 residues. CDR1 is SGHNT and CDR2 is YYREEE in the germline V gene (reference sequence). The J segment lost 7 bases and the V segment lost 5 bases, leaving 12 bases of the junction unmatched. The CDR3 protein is CASSRGGSGGYTQYF. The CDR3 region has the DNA TGTGCCAGCAGTCGCGGAGGGAGCGGGGGTTATACGCAGTATTTT.

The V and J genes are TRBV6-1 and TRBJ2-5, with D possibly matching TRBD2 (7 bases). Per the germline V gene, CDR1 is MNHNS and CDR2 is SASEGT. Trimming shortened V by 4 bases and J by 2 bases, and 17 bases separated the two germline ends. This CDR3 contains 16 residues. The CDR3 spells CASSGSWGGTQETQYF. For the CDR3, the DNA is TGTGCCAGCAGTGGATCCTGGGGGGGGACACAAGAGACCCAGTACTTC.

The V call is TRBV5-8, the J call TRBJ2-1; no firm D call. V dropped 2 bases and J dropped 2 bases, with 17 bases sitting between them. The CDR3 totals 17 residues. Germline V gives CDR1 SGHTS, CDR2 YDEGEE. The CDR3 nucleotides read TGTGCCAGCAGCTTTCTAAAAGGGCTATCCCCCTACAATGAGCAGTTCTTC. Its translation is CASSFLKGLSPYNEQFF.

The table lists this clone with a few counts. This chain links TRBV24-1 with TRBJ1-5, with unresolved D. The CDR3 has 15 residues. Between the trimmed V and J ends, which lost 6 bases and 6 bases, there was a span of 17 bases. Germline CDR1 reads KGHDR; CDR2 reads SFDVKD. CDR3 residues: CATSTVGYGGQPQHF. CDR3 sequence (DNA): TGTGCCACCAGTACAGTAGGGTACGGTGGTCAGCCCCAGCATTTT.

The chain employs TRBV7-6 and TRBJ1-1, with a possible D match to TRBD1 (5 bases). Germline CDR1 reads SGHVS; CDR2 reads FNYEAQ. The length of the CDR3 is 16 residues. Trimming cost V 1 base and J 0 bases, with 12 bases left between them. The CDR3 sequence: CASSLGGAGMNTEAFF. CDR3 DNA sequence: TGTGCCAGCAGCTTAGGAGGGGCGGGGATGAACACTGAAGCTTTCTTT.

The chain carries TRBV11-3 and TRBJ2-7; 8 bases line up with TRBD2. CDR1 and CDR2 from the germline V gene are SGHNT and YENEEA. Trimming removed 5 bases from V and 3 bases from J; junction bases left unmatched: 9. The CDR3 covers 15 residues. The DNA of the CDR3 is TGTGCCAGCAGCGTATGGCCCGGGGGGGGCTACGAGCAGTACTTC. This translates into CASSVWPGGGYEQYF.

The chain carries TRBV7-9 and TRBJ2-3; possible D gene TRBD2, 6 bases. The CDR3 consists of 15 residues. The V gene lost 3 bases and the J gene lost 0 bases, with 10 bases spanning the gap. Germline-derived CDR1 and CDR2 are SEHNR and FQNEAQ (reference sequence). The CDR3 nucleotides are TGTGCCAGCAGCTTCGGGGGACCTAGCACAGATACGCAGTATTTT. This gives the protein CASSFGGPSTDTQYF.

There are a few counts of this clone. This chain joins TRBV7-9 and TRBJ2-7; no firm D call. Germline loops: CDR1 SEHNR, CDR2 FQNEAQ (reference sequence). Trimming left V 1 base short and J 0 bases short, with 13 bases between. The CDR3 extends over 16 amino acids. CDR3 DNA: TGTGCCAGCAGCTTAGTGGGTTCCACCCCCTCCTACGAGCAGTACTTC. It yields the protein CASSLVGSTPSYEQYF.

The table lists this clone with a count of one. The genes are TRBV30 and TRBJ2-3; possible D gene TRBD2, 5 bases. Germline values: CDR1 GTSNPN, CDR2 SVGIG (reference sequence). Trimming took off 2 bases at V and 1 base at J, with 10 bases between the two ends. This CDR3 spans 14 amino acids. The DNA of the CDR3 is TGTGCCTGGAGTAGCGGCCTAGGCACAGATACGCAGTATTTT. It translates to CAWSSGLGTDTQYF.

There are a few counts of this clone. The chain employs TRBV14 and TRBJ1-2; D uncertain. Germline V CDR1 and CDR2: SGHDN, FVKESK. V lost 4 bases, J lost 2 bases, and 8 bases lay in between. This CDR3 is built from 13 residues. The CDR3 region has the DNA TGTGCCAGCAGCCTGATCCCAAACTATGGCTACACCTTC. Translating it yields CASSLIPNYGYTF.

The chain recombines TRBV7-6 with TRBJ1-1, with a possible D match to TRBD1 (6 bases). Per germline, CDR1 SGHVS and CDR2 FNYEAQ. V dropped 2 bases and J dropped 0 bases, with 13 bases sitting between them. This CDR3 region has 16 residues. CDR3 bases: TGTGCCAGCAGCTTATCGGACAGAGGTGTGAACACTGAAGCTTTCTTT. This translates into CASSLSDRGVNTEAFF. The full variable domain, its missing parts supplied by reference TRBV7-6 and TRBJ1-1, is GAGVSQSPRYKVTKRGQDVALRCDPISGHVSLYWYRQALGQGPEFLTYFNYEAQQDKSGLPNDRFSAERPEGSISTLTIQRTEQRDSAMYRCASSLSDRGVNTEAFFGQGTRLTVV.

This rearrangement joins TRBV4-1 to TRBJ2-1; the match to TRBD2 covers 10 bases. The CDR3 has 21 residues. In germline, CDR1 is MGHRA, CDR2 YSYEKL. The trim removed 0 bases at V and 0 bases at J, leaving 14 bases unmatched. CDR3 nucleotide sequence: TGCGCCAGCAGCCAAGAGGCTGTTGCACTAGCGGGACACGGCTCCTACAATGAGCAGTTCTTC. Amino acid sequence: CASSQEAVALAGHGSYNEQFF.

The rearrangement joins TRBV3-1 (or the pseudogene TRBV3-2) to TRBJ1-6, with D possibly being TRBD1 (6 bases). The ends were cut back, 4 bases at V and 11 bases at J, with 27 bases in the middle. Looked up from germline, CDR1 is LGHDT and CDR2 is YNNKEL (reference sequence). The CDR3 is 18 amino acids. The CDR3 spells CASSPRGQWRRSGPPLHF. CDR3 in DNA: TGTGCCAGCAGCCCACGGGGGCAGTGGCGCCGATCTGGCCCACCCCTCCACTTT.

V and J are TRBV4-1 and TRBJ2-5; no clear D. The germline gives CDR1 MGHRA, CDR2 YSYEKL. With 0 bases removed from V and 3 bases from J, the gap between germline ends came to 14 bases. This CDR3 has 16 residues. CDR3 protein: CASSQDNSLGKETQYF. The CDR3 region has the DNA TGCGCCAGCAGCCAAGATAACTCCCTGGGTAAAGAGACCCAGTACTTC.

The CDR3 region is CASRIKTGTRAFF. CDR3 coding DNA: TGCGCCAGCAGAATCAAGACAGGGACGAGAGCTTTCTTT. The chain couples TRBV10-1 to TRBJ1-1; TRBD1 matches at 7 bases. This CDR3 contains 13 residues. The V and J ends lost 6 bases and 10 bases, in that order; junction bases with no gene match: 11. The germline V gene has CDR1 WNHNN and CDR2 SYGVQD (reference sequence).

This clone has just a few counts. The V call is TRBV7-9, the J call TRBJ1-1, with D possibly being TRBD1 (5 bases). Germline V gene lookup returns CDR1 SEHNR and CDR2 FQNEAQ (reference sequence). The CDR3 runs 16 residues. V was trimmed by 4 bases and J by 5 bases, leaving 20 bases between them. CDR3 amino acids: CASSSTTWTQGTEAFF. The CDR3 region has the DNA TGTGCCAGCAGCTCGACAACCTGGACCCAGGGAACTGAAGCTTTCTTT.

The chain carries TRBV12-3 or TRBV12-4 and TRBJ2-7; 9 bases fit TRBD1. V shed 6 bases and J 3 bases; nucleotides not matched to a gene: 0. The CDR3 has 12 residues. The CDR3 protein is CASRTGGYEQYF. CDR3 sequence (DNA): TGTGCCAGCAGGACAGGGGGCTACGAGCAGTACTTC.

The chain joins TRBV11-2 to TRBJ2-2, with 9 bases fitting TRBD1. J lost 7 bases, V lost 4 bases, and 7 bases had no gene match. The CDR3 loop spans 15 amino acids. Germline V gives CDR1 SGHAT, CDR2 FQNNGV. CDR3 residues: CASSSNRGRLGELFF. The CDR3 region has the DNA TGTGCCAGCAGCTCAAACAGGGGGCGCCTCGGGGAGCTGTTTTTT.

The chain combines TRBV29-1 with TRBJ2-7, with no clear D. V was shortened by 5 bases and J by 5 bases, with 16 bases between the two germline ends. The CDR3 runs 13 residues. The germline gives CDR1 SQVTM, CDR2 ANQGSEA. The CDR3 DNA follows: TGCAGCGTTCTTGGCGGACGCCGGGACGAGCAGTACTTC. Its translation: CSVLGGRRDEQYF.

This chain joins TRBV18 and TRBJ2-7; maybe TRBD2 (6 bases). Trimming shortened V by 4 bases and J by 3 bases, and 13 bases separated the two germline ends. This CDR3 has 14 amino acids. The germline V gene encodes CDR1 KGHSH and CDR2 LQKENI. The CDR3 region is CASSLGTRGYEQYF. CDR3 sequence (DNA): TGTGCCAGCTCACTAGGGACTCGCGGCTACGAGCAGTACTTC.

The CDR3 nucleotides are TGTGCCAGTAGTACGGACAGGGGCAGGACTAATGAAAAACTGTTTTTT. Translation: CASSTDRGRTNEKLFF. This rearrangement joins TRBV19 to TRBJ1-4; 9 nucleotides match TRBD1. In germline, CDR1 is LNHDA, CDR2 SQIVND (reference sequence). V trimming: 4 bases; J trimming: 2 bases; junction bases outside the gene matches: 5. The CDR3 sequence is 16 residues long.

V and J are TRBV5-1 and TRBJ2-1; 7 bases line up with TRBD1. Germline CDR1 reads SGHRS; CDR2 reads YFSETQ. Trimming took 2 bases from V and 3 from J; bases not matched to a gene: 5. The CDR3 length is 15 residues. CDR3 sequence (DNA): TGCGCCAGCAGCTTTTGGGACAGAGACTACAATGAGCAGTTCTTC. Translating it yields CASSFWDRDYNEQFF.

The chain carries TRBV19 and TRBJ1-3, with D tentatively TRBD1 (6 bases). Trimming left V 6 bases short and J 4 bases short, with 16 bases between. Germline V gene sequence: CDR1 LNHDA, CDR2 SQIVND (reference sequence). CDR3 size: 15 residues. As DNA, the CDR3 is TGTGCCAGTAGGGACAGTTATGGGGCCGGAAACACCATATATTTT. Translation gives CASRDSYGAGNTIYF.

The CDR3 region is CASSPSWADDEQYF. CDR3 nucleotides: TGTGCCAGTAGCCCTAGTTGGGCCGACGACGAGCAGTACTTC. This chain uses TRBV19 with TRBJ2-7; D uncertain. The germline V gene encodes CDR1 LNHDA and CDR2 SQIVND (reference sequence). This CDR3 contains 14 residues. With 6 bases removed from V and 5 bases from J, the gap between germline ends came to 17 bases.

The CDR3 loop is CASSLGQGADEQYF. CDR3 DNA sequence: TGTGCCAGCAGCTTGGGACAGGGGGCGGACGAGCAGTACTTC. The V gene is TRBV13, the J gene TRBJ2-7, with 12 bases matching TRBD1. V lost 3 bases, J lost 5 bases, and 2 bases stayed unmatched. This CDR3 has 14 residues. CDR1 and CDR2 (germline): PRHDT, FYEKMQ (reference sequence).

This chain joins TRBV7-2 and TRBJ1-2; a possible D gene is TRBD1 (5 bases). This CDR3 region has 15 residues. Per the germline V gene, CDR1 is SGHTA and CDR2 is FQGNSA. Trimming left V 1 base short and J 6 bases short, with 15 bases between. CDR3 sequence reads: CASSLVRGGEDGYTF. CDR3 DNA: TGTGCCAGCAGCTTAGTGAGGGGTGGAGAAGATGGCTACACCTTC.